The 26 T cell receptor beta chains reported below all come from one sample, sequenced in a study of blood T cell repertoires in COVID-19. Clones were sequenced by immunoSEQ multiplex PCR, and TCRdb holds only the in-frame ones, with some missing. The table shows 330,000 or so clones, with more than 75% occurring only once. Sequencing was done on a sample of PBMCs or T cells enriched from blood (not recorded which). These receptor sequences come from a woman in her twenties or thirties who had recovered from COVID-19.

Of note for this clone: Relative to the germline gene, one junction end is altered; a read error may explain this. This chain connects TRBV19 to TRBJ2-3; the match to TRBD2 covers 11 bases. Germline V gives CDR1 LNHDA, CDR2 SQIVND (reference sequence). There are 15 residues in the CDR3. DNA for the CDR3: TGTGCCAGTAGGATAGCGGGGGGGCCCACAGATACGCAGTATTTT. Encoded protein: CASRIAGGPTDTQYF.

In its sample, this clone was seen once. The chain uses TRBV12-3 or TRBV12-4 and TRBJ1-1; D gene ambiguous. V lost 7 bases, J lost 0 bases, and 3 bases lay in between. The CDR3 runs to 11 residues. This chain's CDR3 is CASIMNTEAFF. CDR3 in DNA: TGTGCCAGCATTATGAACACTGAAGCTTTCTTT.

The chain carries TRBV19 and TRBJ1-2, with 8 bases aligning to TRBD1. The CDR3 totals 15 residues. Trimming removed 10 bases from V and 8 bases from J; junction bases left unmatched: 18. Germline lookup yields CDR1 LNHDA and CDR2 SQIVND (reference sequence). The CDR3 region is CAIFNGRGQSGGYTF. The CDR3 nucleotides are TGTGCCATCTTCAATGGCAGGGGGCAATCGGGAGGCTACACCTTC.

This clone has a single count. The genes are TRBV19 and TRBJ1-5; 7 bases match TRBD1. The CDR3 contains 15 residues. Trimming at V came to 5 bases and at J to 7 bases, leaving 11 bases not matched to a gene. CDR1 and CDR2 (germline): LNHDA, SQIVND (reference sequence). The chain's CDR3 is CASSFVTGQVQPQHF. The CDR3 coding sequence is TGTGCCAGTAGTTTCGTGACAGGGCAGGTACAGCCCCAGCATTTT.

This clone was counted between two and nine times. The chain employs TRBV7-9 and TRBJ2-1; 9 nucleotides match TRBD2. V dropped 5 bases and J dropped 0; count of bases not matched to a gene: 2. The CDR3 has 15 residues. Germline values: CDR1 SEHNR, CDR2 FQNEAQ (reference sequence). The CDR3 sequence: CASSDSGSSYNEQFF. The CDR3 region has the DNA TGTGCCAGCAGCGATAGCGGGAGCTCCTACAATGAGCAGTTCTTC. The full variable domain, rest sourced from reference TRBV7-9 and TRBJ2-1, is DTGVSQNPRHKITKRGQNVTFRCDPISEHNRLYWYRQTLGQGPEFLTYFQNEAQLEKSRLLSDRFSAERPKGSFSTLEIQRTEQGDSAMYLCASSDSGSSYNEQFFGPGTRLTVL.

In its sample, this clone was seen once. The chain combines TRBV6-5 with TRBJ1-5; D is unresolved. Germline V gene data show CDR1 as MNHEY and CDR2 as SVGAGI. The CDR3 contains 15 residues. With 6 bases removed from V and 1 base from J, the gap between germline ends came to 13 bases. The CDR3 protein is CASRASGFSNQPQHF. The CDR3 DNA follows: TGTGCCAGCAGGGCCTCAGGATTCAGCAATCAGCCCCAGCATTTT.

The genes are TRBV9 and TRBJ1-4, with 9 bases aligning to TRBD1. This CDR3 region has 15 residues. Germline V gene sequence: CDR1 SGDLS, CDR2 YYNGEE. Trimming removed 3 bases from V and 6 bases from J; junction bases left unmatched: 6. CDR3 in amino acids: CASSARQGGYEKLFF. The CDR3 DNA reads as TGTGCCAGCAGCGCCCGACAGGGGGGGTATGAAAAACTGTTTTTT. Combining the CDR3 with reference TRBV9 and TRBJ1-4 gives the whole variable domain DSGVTQTPKHLITATGQRVTLRCSPRSGDLSVYWYQQSLDQGLQFLIQYYNGEERAKGNILERFSAQQFPDLHSELNLSSLELGDSALYFCASSARQGGYEKLFFGSGTQLSVL.

The chain is built from TRBV6-5 and TRBJ2-5; the match to TRBD1 covers 11 bases. J was trimmed by 2 bases and V by 2 bases; bases with no gene match: 4. Germline CDR1 MNHEY, CDR2 SVGAGI. The CDR3 contains 16 residues. CDR3 DNA: TGTGCCAGCAGTTACGGGACAGGGGGACCTCAAGAGACCCAGTACTTC. Protein product: CASSYGTGGPQETQYF.

V is TRBV27 and J is TRBJ2-1; 11 bases match TRBD2. The V segment lost 8 bases and the J segment 4 bases; nucleotides outside the gene matches: 7. The CDR3 extends over 15 amino acids. Germline CDR1 reads MNHEY; CDR2 reads SMNVEV (reference sequence). CDR3 in DNA: TGTGCCAGCGGTCCGACTAGCGGGGCTTACAATGAGCAGTTCTTC. It encodes CASGPTSGAYNEQFF.

The chain employs TRBV28 and TRBJ1-1; D not resolved. Trimming left V 2 bases short and J 0 bases short, with 10 bases between. CDR3 length equals 15 residues. CDR1 MDHEN and CDR2 SYDVKM come from the germline V gene. CDR3 sequence (DNA): TGTGCCAGCAGTTTACCCACACAAATGAACACTGAAGCTTTCTTT. Protein product: CASSLPTQMNTEAFF.

The rearrangement joins TRBV6-5 to TRBJ2-5; TRBD1 matches 10 bases. Germline trimming cut 6 bases from V and 4 bases from J; bases unmatched to any gene: 5. The CDR3 runs to 14 residues. The germline CDR1 and CDR2 sequences are MNHEY and SVGAGI. CDR3 amino acids: CASRSWDRGETQYF. The CDR3 coding sequence is TGTGCCAGCAGATCCTGGGACAGGGGAGAGACCCAGTACTTC.

This chain connects TRBV14 to TRBJ2-5; 7 nucleotides agree with TRBD2. Per germline, CDR1 SGHDN and CDR2 FVKESK. The V gene end was trimmed by 11 bases and the J gene end by 5 bases; junction bases not matched to a gene: 11. CDR3 length equals 13 residues. The CDR3 DNA is TGTGCCGGGCCGGCGGGAGACAAGGAGACCCAGTACTTC. Its protein product is CAGPAGDKETQYF.

The chain is built from TRBV19 and TRBJ2-1; the match to TRBD2 covers 7 bases. Germline CDR1 LNHDA, CDR2 SQIVND (reference sequence). This CDR3 contains 14 residues. Trimming cost V 8 bases and J 6 bases; bases outside gene matches: 10. CDR3 in amino acids: CASGAGRPINEQFF. CDR3 nucleotide sequence: TGTGCCAGTGGAGCGGGGAGGCCTATCAATGAGCAGTTCTTC.

V is TRBV3-1 (or the pseudogene TRBV3-2) and J is TRBJ2-7; 7 bases align to TRBD1. In germline, CDR1 is LGHDT, CDR2 YNNKEL (reference sequence). V lost 4 bases to trimming and J lost 0 bases; unmatched junction nucleotides: 3. This CDR3 is built from 14 residues. Written as DNA, the CDR3 is TGTGCCAGCAGCCTGACAGGGACCTCCTACGAGCAGTACTTC. This sequence encodes CASSLTGTSYEQYF.

The V and J genes are TRBV3-1 (or the pseudogene TRBV3-2) and TRBJ1-2, with TRBD1 matching over 9 bases. The germline gives CDR1 LGHDT, CDR2 YNNKEL (reference sequence). The CDR3 spans 18 residues. Trimming took 8 bases from V and 4 from J; bases not matched to a gene: 20. The CDR3 loop is CASSQDVGTGINSYGYTF. CDR3 in DNA: TGTGCCAGCTCCCAAGACGTCGGGACAGGGATTAACTCCTATGGCTACACCTTC.

Written as DNA, the CDR3 is TGTGCCAGCAGCCAAGGGGACAGTGAAGCTTTCTTT. It is translated as CASSQGDSEAFF. The rearrangement links TRBV4-2 to TRBJ1-1; 7 bases align to TRBD1. The germline V gene has CDR1 LGHNA and CDR2 YNFKEQ. V was pared by 1 base and J by 7 bases, with 0 bases of the junction left unmatched. The CDR3 runs to 12 residues.

This chain uses TRBV30 with TRBJ1-3; 7 nucleotides align to TRBD1. Germline V gene lookup returns CDR1 GTSNPN and CDR2 SVGIG (reference sequence). This CDR3 contains 14 residues. Trimming took 0 bases from V and 8 from J; bases not matched to a gene: 7. This chain's CDR3 is CAWSVGQGGYTIYF. DNA of the CDR3: TGTGCCTGGAGTGTAGGCCAGGGGGGATACACCATATATTTT.

The V gene is TRBV9, the J gene TRBJ1-6, with 9 bases lining up with TRBD1. The trim removed 0 bases at V and 5 bases at J, leaving 3 bases unmatched. Germline CDR1 SGDLS, CDR2 YYNGEE. The CDR3 extends over 16 amino acids. In DNA, the CDR3 is TGTGCCAGCAGCGTAGGACAGGGGGGTCATAATTCACCCCTCCACTTT. Amino acids: CASSVGQGGHNSPLHF.

This clone was counted once. The CDR3 bases are TGCGCCAGCAGCTTGGACAGGGGACCAGGGGAGACCCAGTACTTC. It yields the protein CASSLDRGPGETQYF. The chain employs TRBV5-1 and TRBJ2-5, with 7 bases lining up with TRBD1. J was trimmed by 5 bases and V by 0 bases; bases with no gene match: 7. CDR1 is SGHRS and CDR2 is YFSETQ in the germline V gene. The CDR3 is 15 amino acids.

This chain uses TRBV7-2 with TRBJ1-2, with TRBD1 matching 7 bases. Germline assignment: CDR1 SGHTA and CDR2 FQGNSA. The CDR3 length is 14 residues. The V and J ends lost 2 bases and 7 bases, in that order; junction bases with no gene match: 7. CDR3 in DNA: TGTGCCAGCAGCTTATATACAGGGGTCTTTGGCTACACCTTC. Protein sequence: CASSLYTGVFGYTF.

The CDR3 nucleotides read TGTGCCAGCAGCCCTAGTGGCGGGGGAGGCGGGGAGCTGTTTTTT. It is translated as CASSPSGGGGGELFF. The rearrangement joins TRBV11-2 to TRBJ2-2, with 7 bases that match TRBD2. Germline CDR1 SGHAT, CDR2 FQNNGV. The CDR3 runs to 15 residues. J was trimmed by 7 bases and V by 5 bases; bases with no gene match: 10.

The rearrangement links TRBV27 to TRBJ2-7; 7 bases are a match to TRBD2. The CDR3 covers 17 residues. Germline CDR1 is MNHEY and CDR2 is SMNVEV (reference sequence). J gave up 0 bases and V 5 bases, and 13 bases lay outside the gene matches. The CDR3 spells CASSPRWSGISSYEQYF. CDR3 in DNA: TGTGCCAGCAGTCCTCGTTGGAGCGGGATAAGCTCCTACGAGCAGTACTTC.

The CDR3 reads CASSATGVSKNIQYF. The CDR3 bases are TGCGCCAGCAGCGCCACGGGAGTGAGCAAAAACATTCAGTACTTC. This chain joins TRBV5-1 and TRBJ2-4; TRBD2 is a possible D gene (6 bases). Trimming took 4 bases from V and 3 from J, leaving 14 bases between them. Germline CDR1 SGHRS, CDR2 YFSETQ. This CDR3 is built from 15 residues.

V and J are TRBV5-8 and TRBJ1-1, with 9 positions matching TRBD1. Germline loops: CDR1 SGHTS, CDR2 YDEGEE. V dropped 3 bases and J dropped 5; count of bases not matched to a gene: 8. The length of the CDR3 is 15 residues. The DNA for the CDR3 is TGTGCCAGCAGCTCCGGGACAGGGCGGAGGACTGAAGCTTTCTTT. It specifies CASSSGTGRRTEAFF.

This clone was detected a few times. This chain uses TRBV25-1 with TRBJ2-2; D not resolved. CDR1 is MGHDK, CDR2 SYGVNS, per germline. The CDR3 is 14 residues long. V gave up 2 bases and J gave up 2 bases, with 6 bases separating them. The CDR3, as DNA: TGTGCCAGCAGTGAAATCTTTAACACCGGGGAGCTGTTTTTT. The encoded protein is CASSEIFNTGELFF.

The CDR3 loop reads CASSYRGLHEKLFF. The DNA for the CDR3 is TGTGCCAGCAGTTACAGGGGGCTGCATGAAAAACTGTTTTTT. The V call is TRBV6-2 or TRBV6-3, the J call TRBJ1-4, with TRBD1 matching over 7 bases. The CDR3 runs 14 residues. CDR1 and CDR2 from the germline V gene are MNHEY and SVGEGT. J gave up 6 bases and V 2 bases, and 3 bases lay outside the gene matches.